Given below is one T cell receptor beta chain in context. What it binds is unknown. The treatment is: oral pan-JAK inhibitor, 5-10 mg twice daily. The sample originates from a study of CD8+ T cells in alopecia areata. Per germline, CDR1 SEHNR and CDR2 FQNEAQ (reference sequence). V was pared by 1 base and J by 4 bases, with 8 bases of the junction left unmatched. CDR3 length: 17 residues. Following RNA extraction, reverse transcription yielded cDNA that acted as the sequencing template. Repertoires were generated with immunoSEQ multiplex PCR, while TCRdb's copy carries only in-frame clones and drops some. The sample comprises around 200,000 clones, around three fifths of which are singletons, and 4% to 4.5% rests with the top ten. Study results and caveats: Scalp clonality, together with expanded CD8+ clones among the top 100, fell significantly with tofacitinib. Sequencing of scalp samples also captures resident alphabeta T cells of normal skin.

The V gene is TRBV7-9, the J gene TRBJ2-5; 11 positions match TRBD2. This sequence was found in a human donor with alopecia areata. Material: CD4+ T cells sorted from blood, obtained at week 4, from a patient treated with tofacitinib. CDR3 DNA sequence: TGTGCCAGCAGCTTAGATCGGATAGCGGGGGGGTCAGAGACCCAGTACTTC. Amino acids: CASSLDRIAGGSETQYF. Full variable domain (missing parts from reference TRBV7-9 and TRBJ2-5): DTGVSQNPRHKITKRGQNVTFRCDPISEHNRLYWYRQTLGQGPEFLTYFQNEAQLEKSRLLSDRFSAERPKGSFSTLEIQRTEQGDSAMYLCASSLDRIAGGSETQYFGPGTRLLVL.